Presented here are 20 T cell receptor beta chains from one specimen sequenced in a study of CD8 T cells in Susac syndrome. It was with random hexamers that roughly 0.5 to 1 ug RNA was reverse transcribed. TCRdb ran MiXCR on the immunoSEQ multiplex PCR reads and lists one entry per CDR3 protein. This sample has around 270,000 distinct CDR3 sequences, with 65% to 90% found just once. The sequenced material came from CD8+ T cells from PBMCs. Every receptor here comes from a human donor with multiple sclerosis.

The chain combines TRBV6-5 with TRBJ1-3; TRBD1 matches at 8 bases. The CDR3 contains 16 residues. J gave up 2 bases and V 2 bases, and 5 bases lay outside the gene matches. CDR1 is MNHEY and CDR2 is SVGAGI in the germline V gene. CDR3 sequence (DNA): TGTGCCAGCAGTTACAGACAGGGGTACACTGGAAACACCATATATTTT. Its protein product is CASSYRQGYTGNTIYF.

This chain's CDR3 is CSANLSRGFLNYGYTF. The CDR3 DNA follows: TGCAGTGCTAACCTCTCCAGGGGGTTCCTAAACTATGGCTACACCTTC. J is TRBJ1-2 and V is TRBV20-1, with TRBD1 matching 7 bases. CDR3 size: 16 residues. CDR1 and CDR2 (germline): DFQATT, SNEGSKA (reference sequence). The ends lost 4 bases at V and 2 bases at J; junction bases unmatched: 13.

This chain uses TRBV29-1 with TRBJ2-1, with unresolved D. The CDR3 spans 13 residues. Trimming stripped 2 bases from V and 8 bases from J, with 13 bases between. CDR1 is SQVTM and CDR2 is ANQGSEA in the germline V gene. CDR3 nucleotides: TGCAGCGTTGAACCAATAAATCGGGATGAGCAGTTCTTC. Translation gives CSVEPINRDEQFF.

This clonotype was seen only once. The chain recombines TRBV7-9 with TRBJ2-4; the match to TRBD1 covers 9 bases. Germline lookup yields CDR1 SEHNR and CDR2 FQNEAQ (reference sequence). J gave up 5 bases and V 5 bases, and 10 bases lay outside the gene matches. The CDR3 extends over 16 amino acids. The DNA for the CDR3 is TGTGCCAGCAGCCCGGGACAGGGAATTATTGAAAACATTCAGTACTTC. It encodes CASSPGQGIIENIQYF. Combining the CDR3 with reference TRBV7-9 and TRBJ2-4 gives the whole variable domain DTGVSQNPRHKITKRGQNVTFRCDPISEHNRLYWYRQTLGQGPEFLTYFQNEAQLEKSRLLSDRFSAERPKGSFSTLEIQRTEQGDSAMYLCASSPGQGIIENIQYFGAGTRLSVL.

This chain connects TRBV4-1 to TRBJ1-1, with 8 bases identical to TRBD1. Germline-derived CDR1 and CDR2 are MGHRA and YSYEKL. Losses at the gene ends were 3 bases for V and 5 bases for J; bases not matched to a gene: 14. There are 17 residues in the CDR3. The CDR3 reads CASSHLPGGGLRTEAFF. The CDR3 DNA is TGCGCCAGCAGCCACCTCCCAGGGGGCGGTCTGAGAACTGAAGCTTTCTTT.

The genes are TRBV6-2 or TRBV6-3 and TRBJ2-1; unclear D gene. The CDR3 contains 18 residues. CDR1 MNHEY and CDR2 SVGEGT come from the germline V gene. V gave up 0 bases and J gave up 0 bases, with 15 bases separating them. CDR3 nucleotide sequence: TGTGCCAGCAGTTACTCGACCGGACGCCTAAGCTCCTACAATGAGCAGTTCTTC. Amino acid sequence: CASSYSTGRLSSYNEQFF.

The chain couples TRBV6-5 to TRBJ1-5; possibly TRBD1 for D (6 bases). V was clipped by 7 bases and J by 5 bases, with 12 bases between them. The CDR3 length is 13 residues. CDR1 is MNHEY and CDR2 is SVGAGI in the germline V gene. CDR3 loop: CASKGGSYQPQHF. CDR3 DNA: TGTGCCAGCAAGGGGGGCAGCTATCAGCCCCAGCATTTT.

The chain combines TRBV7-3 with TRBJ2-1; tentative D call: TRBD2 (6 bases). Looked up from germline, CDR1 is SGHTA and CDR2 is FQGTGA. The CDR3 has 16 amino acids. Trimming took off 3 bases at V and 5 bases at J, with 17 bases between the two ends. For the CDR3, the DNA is TGTGCCAGCAGCTTTGAACCCGGGAGATTGGACAATGAGCAGTTCTTC. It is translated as CASSFEPGRLDNEQFF.

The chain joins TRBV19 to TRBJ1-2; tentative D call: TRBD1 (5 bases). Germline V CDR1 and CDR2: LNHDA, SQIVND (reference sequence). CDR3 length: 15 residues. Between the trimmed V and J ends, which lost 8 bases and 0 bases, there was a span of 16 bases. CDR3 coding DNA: TGTGCCAGTTCGGAGACAGTGCTGCCTAACTATGGCTACACCTTC. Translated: CASSETVLPNYGYTF.

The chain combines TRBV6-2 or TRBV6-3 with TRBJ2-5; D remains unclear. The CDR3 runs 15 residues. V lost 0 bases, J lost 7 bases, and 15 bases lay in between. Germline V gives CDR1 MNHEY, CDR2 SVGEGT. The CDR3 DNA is TGTGCCAGCAGTTACTCGTCTAGAAAGGCCAGGACCCAGTACTTC. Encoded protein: CASSYSSRKARTQYF.

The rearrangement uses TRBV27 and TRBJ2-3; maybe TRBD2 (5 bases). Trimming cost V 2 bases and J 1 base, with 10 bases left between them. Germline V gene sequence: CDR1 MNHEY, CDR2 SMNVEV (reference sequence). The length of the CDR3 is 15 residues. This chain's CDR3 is CASSLIGRGTDTQYF. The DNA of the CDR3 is TGTGCCAGCAGTTTAATAGGGAGAGGCACAGATACGCAGTATTTT.

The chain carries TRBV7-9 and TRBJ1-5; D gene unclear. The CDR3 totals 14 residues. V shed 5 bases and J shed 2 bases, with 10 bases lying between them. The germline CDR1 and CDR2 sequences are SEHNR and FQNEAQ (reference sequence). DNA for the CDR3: TGTGCCAGCAGCGAAGGCCCCGGCAATCAGCCCCAGCATTTT. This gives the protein CASSEGPGNQPQHF.

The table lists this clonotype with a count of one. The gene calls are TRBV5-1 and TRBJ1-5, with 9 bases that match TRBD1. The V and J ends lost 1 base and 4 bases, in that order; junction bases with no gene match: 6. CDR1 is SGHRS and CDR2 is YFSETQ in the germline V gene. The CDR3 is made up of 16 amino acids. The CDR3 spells CASSLTPGQGNQPQHF. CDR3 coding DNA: TGCGCCAGCAGCTTGACGCCGGGACAGGGAAATCAGCCCCAGCATTTT.

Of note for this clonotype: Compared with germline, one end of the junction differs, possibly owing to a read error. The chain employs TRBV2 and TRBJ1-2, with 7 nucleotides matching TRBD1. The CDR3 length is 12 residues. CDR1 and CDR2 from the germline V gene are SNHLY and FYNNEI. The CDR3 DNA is TGTGCCAGCAGGGGACAGCCCCTTACCTGGGCCTTC. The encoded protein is CASRGQPLTWAF.

The CDR3 bases are TGCAGCGTGATGCAGGACAGCTCCTACGAGCAGTACTTC. Translated: CSVMQDSSYEQYF. The chain uses TRBV29-1 and TRBJ2-7; possibly TRBD1 for D (6 bases). The germline CDR1 and CDR2 sequences are SQVTM and ANQGSEA. V shed 6 bases and J shed 0 bases, with 12 bases lying between them. This CDR3 is built from 13 residues.

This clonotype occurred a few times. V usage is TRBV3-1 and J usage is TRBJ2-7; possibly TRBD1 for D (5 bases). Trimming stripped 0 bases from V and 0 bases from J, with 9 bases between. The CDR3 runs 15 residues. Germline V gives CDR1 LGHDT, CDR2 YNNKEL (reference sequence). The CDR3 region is CASSQDLDSSYEQYF. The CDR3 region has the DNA TGTGCCAGCAGCCAAGATTTAGACAGCTCCTACGAGCAGTACTTC.

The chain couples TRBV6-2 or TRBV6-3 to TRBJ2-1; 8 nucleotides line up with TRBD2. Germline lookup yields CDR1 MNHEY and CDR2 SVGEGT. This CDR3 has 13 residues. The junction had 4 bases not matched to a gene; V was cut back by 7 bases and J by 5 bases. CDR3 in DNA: TGTGCCAGCACCGAACTAGCGGACAATGAGCAGTTCTTC. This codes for CASTELADNEQFF.

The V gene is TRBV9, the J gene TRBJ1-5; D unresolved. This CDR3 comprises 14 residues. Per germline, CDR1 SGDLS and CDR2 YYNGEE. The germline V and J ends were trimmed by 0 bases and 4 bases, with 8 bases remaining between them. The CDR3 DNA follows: TGTGCCAGCAGCGTAGGCTCGGAAAATCAGCCCCAGCATTTT. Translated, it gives CASSVGSENQPQHF.

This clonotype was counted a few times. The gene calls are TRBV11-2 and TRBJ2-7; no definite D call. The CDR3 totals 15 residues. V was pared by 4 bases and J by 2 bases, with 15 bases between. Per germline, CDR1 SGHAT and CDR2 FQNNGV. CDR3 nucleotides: TGTGCCAGCAGCTATGGTACGGACGCTGCCTACGAGCAGTACTTC. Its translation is CASSYGTDAAYEQYF.

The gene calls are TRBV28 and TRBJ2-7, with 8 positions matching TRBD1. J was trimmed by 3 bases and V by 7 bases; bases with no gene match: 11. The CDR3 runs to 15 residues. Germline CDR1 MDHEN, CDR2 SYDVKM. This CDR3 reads CASNPRTGLIYEQYF. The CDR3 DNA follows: TGTGCCAGCAATCCTAGGACAGGGTTGATCTACGAGCAGTACTTC.